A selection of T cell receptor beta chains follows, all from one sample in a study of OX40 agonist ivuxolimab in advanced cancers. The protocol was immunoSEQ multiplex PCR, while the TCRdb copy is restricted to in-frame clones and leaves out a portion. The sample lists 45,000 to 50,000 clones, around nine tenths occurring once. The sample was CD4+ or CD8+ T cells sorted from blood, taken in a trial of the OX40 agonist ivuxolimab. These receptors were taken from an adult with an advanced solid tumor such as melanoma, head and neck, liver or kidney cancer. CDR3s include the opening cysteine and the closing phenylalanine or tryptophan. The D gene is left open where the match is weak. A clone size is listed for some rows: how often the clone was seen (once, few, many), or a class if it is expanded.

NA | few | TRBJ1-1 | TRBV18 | TGTGCCAGCTCACCGACATTGAACACTGAAGCTTTCTTT | CASSPTLNTEAFF
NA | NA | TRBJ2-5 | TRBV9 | TGTGCCAGCAGCCCGGGACCCCTTCGCGGAGAGACCCAGTACTTC | CASSPGPLRGETQYF
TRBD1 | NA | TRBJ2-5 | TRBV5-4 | TGTGCCAGCAGCTTTGAAGGGACAGGCCAAGAGACCCAGTACTTC | CASSFEGTGQETQYF
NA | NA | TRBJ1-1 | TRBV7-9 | TGTGCCAGCAGAAATTTACAGTCCACTGAAGCTTTCTTT | CASRNLQSTEAFF
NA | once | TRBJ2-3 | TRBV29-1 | TGCAGCGTTGAATTTCCAACAGATACGCAGTATTTT | CSVEFPTDTQYF
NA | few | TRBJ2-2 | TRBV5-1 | TGCGCCAGCAGACATCAACCGCAACAGGGAATCACCGGGGAGCTGTTTTTT | CASRHQPQQGITGELFF
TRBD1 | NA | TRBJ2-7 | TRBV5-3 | TGTGCCAGAAGCAAAACGACAGGGGGCGCTGAGGACGAGCAGTACTTC | CARSKTTGGAEDEQYF
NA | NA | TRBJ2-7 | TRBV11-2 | TGTGCCAGCAGCTTATGGGGAGGGGGCTCCTACGAGCAGTACTTC | CASSLWGGGSYEQYF
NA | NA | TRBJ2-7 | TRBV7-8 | TGTGCCAGCAGCCCTATGAGAGGCGGTGAGCAGTACTTC | CASSPMRGGEQYF
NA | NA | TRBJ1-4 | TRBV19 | TGTGCCAGTCGATTCGGGGGGGAGTATGAAAAACTGTTTTTT | CASRFGGEYEKLFF
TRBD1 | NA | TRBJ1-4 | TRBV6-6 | TGTGCCAGCACCAGTAAGGGACAGGGTAACGAAAAACTGTTTTTT | CASTSKGQGNEKLFF
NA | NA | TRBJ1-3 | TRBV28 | TGTGCCAGCAGCACCGGGATCTCGGCTGGAAACACCATATATTTT | CASSTGISAGNTIYF
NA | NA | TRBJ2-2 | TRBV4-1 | TGCGCCAGCAGCCAAGATGCCAGTCCGAACACCGGGGAGCTGTTTTTT | CASSQDASPNTGELFF
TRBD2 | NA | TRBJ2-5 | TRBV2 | TGTGCCAGCAGCCCGGGGCGGCTAGCGGGGAACTCCCAAGAGACCCAGTACTTC | CASSPGRLAGNSQETQYF
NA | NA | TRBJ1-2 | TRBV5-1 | TGCGCCAGCAGCCACTCAGACAGTCGCGACGGCGGCTACACCTTC | CASSHSDSRDGGYTF
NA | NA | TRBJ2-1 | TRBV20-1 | TGCAGTGCTGGTCTCCGCGATGAGCAGTTCTTC | CSAGLRDEQFF